This note documents a single T cell receptor beta chain sequence. Its antigen is unknown. The source of the sample is a study of T cell responses to AZD1222 COVID-19 vaccine. Study conclusions and caveats: At baseline, seropositivity was found in only 5 to 7 AZD1222 recipients. As reported, nearly half of all spike-specific TCRs target variant regions that are unmutated.

Method: immunoSEQ multiplex PCR; TCRdb's copy keeps in-frame clones and lacks some. The repertoire consists of 150,000 to 200,000 clones, with 85% to 90% occurring once and the leading ten covering under 3.5%. V was clipped by 6 bases and J by 0 bases, with 12 bases between them. The CDR3 is 14 amino acids. Germline V CDR1 and CDR2: MNHEY, SVGAGI. The sample in question was peripheral blood, obtained on day 0 of MenACWY control vaccination. The chain carries TRBV6-5 and TRBJ2-7; no definite D call. The origin of this receptor is an adult in good health. CDR3: CASRPRLSSYEQYF. DNA of the CDR3: TGTGCCAGCAGACCCCGGCTGAGCTCCTACGAGCAGTACTTC.